This entry concerns a single T cell receptor (beta chain). Looked up from germline, CDR1 is LGHNA and CDR2 is YNFKEQ. CDR3 length equals 21 residues. Losses at the gene ends were 0 bases for V and 3 bases for J; bases not matched to a gene: 11. The data are from a study of blood T cell repertoires in COVID-19. For the study at large: The United States, Italy and Spain supplied acute and convalescent COVID-19 samples. T cells, B-cell-depleted T cells, or PBMCs provided the cDNA or gDNA that served as material.

Per the authors' pipeline: The authors estimated nucleated cell counts from reference gene primer amplification. TCRdb keeps only in-frame clones here, not all; method: immunoSEQ multiplex PCR. Clone size and the V and J calls come from that table; the DNA yielded D and trimming. The sample holds more than 55,000 clones, 85% to 90% seen once. This sequence was found in a human donor with active COVID-19. The donor label of this sample is uncertain. This chain connects TRBV4-2 to TRBJ2-4; TRBD2 agrees at 16 bases. The sample comprised peripheral blood. The CDR3 DNA reads as TGTGCCAGCAGCCAAGATACCGGGACTAGCGGGAGGGCCGGAGGCAAAAACATTCAGTACTTC. Its protein product is CASSQDTGTSGRAGGKNIQYF.